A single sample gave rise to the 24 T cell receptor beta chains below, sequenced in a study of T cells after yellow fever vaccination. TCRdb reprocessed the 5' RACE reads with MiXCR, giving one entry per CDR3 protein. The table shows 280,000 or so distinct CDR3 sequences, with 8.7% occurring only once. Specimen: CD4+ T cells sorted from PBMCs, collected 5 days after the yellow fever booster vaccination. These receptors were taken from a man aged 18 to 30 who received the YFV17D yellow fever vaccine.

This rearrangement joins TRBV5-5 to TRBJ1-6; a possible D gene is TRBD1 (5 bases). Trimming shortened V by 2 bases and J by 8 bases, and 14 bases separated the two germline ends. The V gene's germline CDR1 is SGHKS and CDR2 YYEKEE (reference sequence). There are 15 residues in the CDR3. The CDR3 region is CASSLRGEFYSPLHF. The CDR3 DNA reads TGTGCCAGCAGCTTACGGGGGGAGTTTTATTCACCCCTCCACTTT.

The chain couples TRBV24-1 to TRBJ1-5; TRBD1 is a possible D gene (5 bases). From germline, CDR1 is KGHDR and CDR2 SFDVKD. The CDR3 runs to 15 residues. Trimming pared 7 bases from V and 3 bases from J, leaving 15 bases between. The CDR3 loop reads CATSSRDGTNQPQHF. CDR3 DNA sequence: TGTGCCACCAGCTCCAGGGACGGTACCAATCAGCCCCAGCATTTT.

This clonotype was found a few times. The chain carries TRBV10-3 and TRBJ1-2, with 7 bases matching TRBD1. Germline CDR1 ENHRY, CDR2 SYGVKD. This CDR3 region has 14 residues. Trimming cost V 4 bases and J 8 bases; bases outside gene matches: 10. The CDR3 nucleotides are TGTGCCATCAGTGTAGGGGGACAGAATTCGGGCTACACCTTC. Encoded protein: CAISVGGQNSGYTF.

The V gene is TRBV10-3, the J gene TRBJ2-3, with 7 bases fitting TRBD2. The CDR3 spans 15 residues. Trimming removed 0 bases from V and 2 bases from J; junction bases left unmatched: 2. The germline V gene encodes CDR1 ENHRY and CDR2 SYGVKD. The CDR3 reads CAISESLAATDTQYF. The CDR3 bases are TGTGCCATCAGTGAGTCGCTAGCGGCCACAGATACGCAGTATTTT.

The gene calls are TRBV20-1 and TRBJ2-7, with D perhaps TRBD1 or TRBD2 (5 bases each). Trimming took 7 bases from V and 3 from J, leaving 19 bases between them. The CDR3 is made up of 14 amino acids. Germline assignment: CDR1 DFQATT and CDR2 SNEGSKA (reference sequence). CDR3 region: CSVLGVGQSYEQYF. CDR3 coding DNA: TGCAGTGTTTTGGGGGTAGGACAAAGCTACGAGCAGTACTTC.

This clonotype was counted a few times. In DNA, the CDR3 is TGCAGCGTTGTCCGTGGAGCTGAAGCTTTCTTT. It is translated as CSVVRGAEAFF. The chain couples TRBV29-1 to TRBJ1-1; D gene unclear. The CDR3 runs 11 residues. Trimming took 4 bases from V and 6 from J, leaving 9 bases between them. The germline CDR1 and CDR2 sequences are SQVTM and ANQGSEA.

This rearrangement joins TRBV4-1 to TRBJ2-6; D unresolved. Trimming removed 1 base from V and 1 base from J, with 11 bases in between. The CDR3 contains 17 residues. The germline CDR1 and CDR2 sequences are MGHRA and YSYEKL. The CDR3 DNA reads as TGCGCCAGCAGCCAAGGGCTACGGAAGTCTGGGGCCAACGTCCTGACTTTC. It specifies CASSQGLRKSGANVLTF.

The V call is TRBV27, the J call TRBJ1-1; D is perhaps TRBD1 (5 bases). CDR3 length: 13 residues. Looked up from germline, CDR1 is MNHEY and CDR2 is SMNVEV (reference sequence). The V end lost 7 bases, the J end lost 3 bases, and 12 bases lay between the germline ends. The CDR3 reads CASNRRGDTEAFF. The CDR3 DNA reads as TGTGCCAGCAACAGGAGGGGTGACACTGAAGCTTTCTTT.

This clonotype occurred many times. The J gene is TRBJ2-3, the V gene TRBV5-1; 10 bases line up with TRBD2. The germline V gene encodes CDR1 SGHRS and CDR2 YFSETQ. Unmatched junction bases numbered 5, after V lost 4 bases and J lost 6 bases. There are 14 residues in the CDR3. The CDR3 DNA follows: TGCGCCAGCAGCCGTCAGCGGGAGGGGGATACGCAGTATTTT. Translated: CASSRQREGDTQYF.

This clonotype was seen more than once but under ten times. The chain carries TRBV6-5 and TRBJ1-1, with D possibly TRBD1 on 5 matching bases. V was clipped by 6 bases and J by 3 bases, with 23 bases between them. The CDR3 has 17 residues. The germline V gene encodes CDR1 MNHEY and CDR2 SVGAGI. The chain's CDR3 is CASRDFSRGGTHTEAFF. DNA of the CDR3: TGTGCCAGCAGGGACTTCAGCCGTGGGGGGACCCACACTGAAGCTTTCTTT.

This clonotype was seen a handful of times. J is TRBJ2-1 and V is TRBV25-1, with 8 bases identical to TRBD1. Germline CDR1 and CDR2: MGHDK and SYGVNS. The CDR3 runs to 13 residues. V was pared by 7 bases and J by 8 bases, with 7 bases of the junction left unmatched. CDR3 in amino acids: CASTRAGGYEQFF. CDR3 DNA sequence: TGTGCCAGCACGAGGGCAGGGGGCTATGAGCAGTTCTTC. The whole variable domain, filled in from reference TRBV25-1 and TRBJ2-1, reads EADIYQTPRYLVIGTGKKITLECSQTMGHDKMYWYQQDPGMELHLIHYSYGVNSTEKGDLSSESTVSRIRTEHFPLTLESARPSHTSQYLCASTRAGGYEQFFGPGTRLTVL.

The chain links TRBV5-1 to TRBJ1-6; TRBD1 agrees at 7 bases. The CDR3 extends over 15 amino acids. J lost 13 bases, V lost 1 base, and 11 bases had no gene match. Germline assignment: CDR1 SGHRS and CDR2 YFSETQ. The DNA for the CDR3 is TGCGCCAGCAGCTTGACACGGACAGGTATCTGGCCCCTCCACTTT. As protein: CASSLTRTGIWPLHF.

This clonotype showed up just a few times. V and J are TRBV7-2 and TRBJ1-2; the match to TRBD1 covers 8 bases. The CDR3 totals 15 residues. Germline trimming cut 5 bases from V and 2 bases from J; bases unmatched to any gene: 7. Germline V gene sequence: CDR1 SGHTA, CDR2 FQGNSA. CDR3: CASSVAGTGNYGYTF. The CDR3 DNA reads TGTGCCAGCAGCGTCGCCGGGACAGGAAACTATGGCTACACCTTC.

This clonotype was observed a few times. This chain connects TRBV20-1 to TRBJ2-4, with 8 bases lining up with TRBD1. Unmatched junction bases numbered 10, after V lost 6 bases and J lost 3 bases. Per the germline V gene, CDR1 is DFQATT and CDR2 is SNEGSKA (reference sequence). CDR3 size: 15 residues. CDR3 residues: CSAPPTGADKNIQYF. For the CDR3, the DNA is TGCAGTGCACCACCGACAGGGGCGGACAAAAACATTCAGTACTTC.

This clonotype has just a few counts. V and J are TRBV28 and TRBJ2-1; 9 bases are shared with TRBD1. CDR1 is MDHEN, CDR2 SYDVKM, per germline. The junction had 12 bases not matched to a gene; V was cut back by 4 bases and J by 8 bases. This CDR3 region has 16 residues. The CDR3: CASSSTGTGQFHEQFF. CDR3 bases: TGTGCCAGCAGTTCTACCGGGACAGGGCAATTCCATGAGCAGTTCTTC.

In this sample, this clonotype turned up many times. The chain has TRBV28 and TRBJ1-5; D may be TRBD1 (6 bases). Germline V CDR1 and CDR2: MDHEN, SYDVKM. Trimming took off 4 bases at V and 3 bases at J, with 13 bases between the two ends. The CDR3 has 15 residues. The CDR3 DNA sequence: TGTGCCAGCAGTTCAGGAGGGGGGAACAATCAGCCCCAGCATTTT. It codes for CASSSGGGNNQPQHF.

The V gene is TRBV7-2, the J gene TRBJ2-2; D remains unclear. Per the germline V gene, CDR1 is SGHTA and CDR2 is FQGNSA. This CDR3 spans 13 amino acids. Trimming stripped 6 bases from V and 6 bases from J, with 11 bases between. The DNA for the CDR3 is TGTGCCAGCAGTCCTGGAATCGCCGGGGAGCTGTTTTTT. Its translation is CASSPGIAGELFF. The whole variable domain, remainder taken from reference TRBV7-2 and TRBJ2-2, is GAGVSQSPSNKVTEKGKDVELRCDPISGHTALYWYRQSLGQGLEFLIYFQGNSAPDKSGLPSDRFSAERTGGSVSTLTIQRTQQEDSAVYLCASSPGIAGELFFGEGSRLTVL.

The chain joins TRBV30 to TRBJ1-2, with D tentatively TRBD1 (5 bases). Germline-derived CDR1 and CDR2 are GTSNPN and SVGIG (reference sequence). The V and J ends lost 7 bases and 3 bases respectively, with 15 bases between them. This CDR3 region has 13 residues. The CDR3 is CALPTPGYYGYTF. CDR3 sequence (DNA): TGTGCCTTACCCACCCCAGGGTACTATGGCTACACCTTC. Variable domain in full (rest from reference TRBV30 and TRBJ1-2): SQTIHQWPATLVQPVGSPLSLECTVEGTSNPNLYWYRQAAGRGLQLLFYSVGIGQISSEVPQNLSASRPQDRQFILSSKKLLLSDSGFYLCALPTPGYYGYTFGSGTRLTVV.

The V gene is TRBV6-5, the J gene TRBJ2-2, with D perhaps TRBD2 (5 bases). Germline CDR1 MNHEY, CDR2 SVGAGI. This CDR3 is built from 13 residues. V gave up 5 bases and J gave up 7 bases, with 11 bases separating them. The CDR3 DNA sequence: TGTGCCAGCAGTCCCGGACTTCACGGGGAGCTGTTTTTT. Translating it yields CASSPGLHGELFF.

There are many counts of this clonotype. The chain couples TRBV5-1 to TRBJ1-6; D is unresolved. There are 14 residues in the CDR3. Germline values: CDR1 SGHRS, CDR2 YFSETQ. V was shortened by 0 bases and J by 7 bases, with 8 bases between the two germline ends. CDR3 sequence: CASSLDDENSPLHF. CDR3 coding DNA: TGCGCCAGCAGCTTGGACGACGAGAATTCACCCCTCCACTTT.

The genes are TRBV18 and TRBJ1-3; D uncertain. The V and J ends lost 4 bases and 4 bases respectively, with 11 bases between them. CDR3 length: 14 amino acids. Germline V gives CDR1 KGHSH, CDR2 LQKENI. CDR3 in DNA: TGTGCCAGCTCACGTCCGGGGAGCGGAAACACCATATATTTT. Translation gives CASSRPGSGNTIYF.

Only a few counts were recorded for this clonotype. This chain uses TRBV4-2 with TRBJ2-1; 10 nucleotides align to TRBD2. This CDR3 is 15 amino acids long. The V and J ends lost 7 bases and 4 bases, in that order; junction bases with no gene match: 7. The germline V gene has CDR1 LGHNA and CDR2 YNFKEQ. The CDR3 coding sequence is TGTGCCAGCACCCCTAGCGGGGGCCAATACAATGAGCAGTTCTTC. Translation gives CASTPSGGQYNEQFF.

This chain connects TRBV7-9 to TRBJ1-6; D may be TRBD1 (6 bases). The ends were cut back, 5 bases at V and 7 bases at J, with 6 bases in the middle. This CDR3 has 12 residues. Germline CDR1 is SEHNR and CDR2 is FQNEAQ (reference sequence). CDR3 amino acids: CASSGQNSPLHF. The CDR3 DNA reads TGTGCCAGCAGCGGACAGAATTCACCCCTCCACTTT.

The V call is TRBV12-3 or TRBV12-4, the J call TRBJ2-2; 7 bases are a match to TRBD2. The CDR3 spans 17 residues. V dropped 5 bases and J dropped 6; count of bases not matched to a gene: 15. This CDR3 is CASSPRASGLGSGELFF. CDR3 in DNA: TGTGCCAGCAGTCCCCGGGCTAGCGGTCTCGGCTCCGGGGAGCTGTTTTTT.